The 5 T cell receptor beta chains below all came from one sample that was sequenced in a study of cytomegalovirus exposure and HLA in healthy donors. Use of 60 Vbeta and 13 Jbeta primers characterized the PCR. Method: immunoSEQ multiplex PCR; TCRdb's copy keeps in-frame clones and lacks some. The sample shows about 120,000 clones, less than 80% of them seen only once. The material sequenced was PBMCs. The receptors stem from a man aged 25 to 45 in good health and CMV-seronegative.

This chain links TRBV4-1 with TRBJ1-1, with D perhaps TRBD1 (6 bases). The CDR3 loop spans 16 amino acids. The V end was cut by 0 bases, the J end by 4 bases, with 15 bases between. Looked up from germline, CDR1 is MGHRA and CDR2 is YSYEKL. CDR3 sequence (DNA): TGCGCCAGCAGCCAAGACCCGCGGGGGCAGCCCACTGAAGCTTTCTTT. This gives the protein CASSQDPRGQPTEAFF.

The V call is TRBV7-2, the J call TRBJ1-2; maybe TRBD1 (6 bases). Germline V CDR1 and CDR2: SGHTA, FQGNSA. The length of the CDR3 is 14 residues. Trimming took 3 bases from V and 4 from J, leaving 12 bases between them. The CDR3 sequence is CASSFPGTPYGYTF. The DNA for the CDR3 is TGTGCCAGCAGCTTTCCCGGGACACCCTATGGCTACACCTTC.

The V and J genes are TRBV5-1 and TRBJ1-1; TRBD1 agrees at 8 bases. CDR3 length: 15 residues. The germline V gene encodes CDR1 SGHRS and CDR2 YFSETQ. J lost 0 bases, V lost 3 bases, and 4 bases had no gene match. The CDR3 loop is CASSYRTGLNTEAFF. The CDR3 DNA is TGCGCCAGCAGCTATCGGACAGGGTTGAACACTGAAGCTTTCTTT.

The rearrangement joins TRBV5-1 to TRBJ1-4; a possible D gene is TRBD1 (5 bases). Germline V gene sequence: CDR1 SGHRS, CDR2 YFSETQ. V was clipped by 1 base and J by 6 bases, with 10 bases between them. This CDR3 has 14 amino acids. CDR3 DNA sequence: TGCGCCAGCAGCTTGCAGGGATCGGATGAAAAACTGTTTTTT. Protein product: CASSLQGSDEKLFF.

This clone was counted a few times. One end of the junction varies from germline; a read error may be responsible. V is TRBV7-9 and J is TRBJ2-7, with D perhaps matching TRBD1 (6 bases). This CDR3 spans 15 amino acids. CDR1 is SEHNR, CDR2 FQNEAQ, per germline (reference sequence). CDR3 sequence reads: CSSSLVGAASYEQYF. The CDR3, as DNA: TGTTCCAGCAGCTTAGTGGGGGCTGCGTCCTACGAGCAGTACTTC.